The rows below give T cell receptor beta chains drawn from one sample of a study of CD8 T cells in Susac syndrome. TCRdb recomputed calls from the immunoSEQ multiplex PCR reads with MiXCR, one row per CDR3 protein. The sample carries about 50,000 distinct CDR3 sequences, 93% recorded once. Sample: CD8+ T cells from PBMCs. These receptors all come from a human donor with multiple sclerosis. The CDR3 runs from the conserved cysteine through the conserved F or W. Fields, in order: clone size, J gene, D gene, V gene, CDR3 DNA, CDR3 protein. A D gene is named only where the DNA matches it firmly. Where a row states a size, it is once, few, many or the class of an expanded clone; other rows omit it.

NA,TRBJ2-6,NA,TRBV12-5,TGTGCTAGTGGCCCTTCAGGGACTGGGGCCAACGTCCTGACTTTC,CASGPSGTGANVLTF
NA,TRBJ1-1,NA,TRBV3-1,TGTGCCAGCAGCCAAGGGATCGAAGGCACTGAAGCTTTCTTT,CASSQGIEGTEAFF
NA,TRBJ1-1,NA,TRBV27,TGTGCCAGCAGTTTGTTAGGGCATGGAGGAACTGAAGCTTTCTTT,CASSLLGHGGTEAFF
NA,TRBJ1-6,NA,TRBV12-3/TRBV12-4,TGTGCCAGCGGCTCACCCGGGGGGCAAAATTCACCCCTCCACTTT,CASGSPGGQNSPLHF
NA,TRBJ1-1,NA,TRBV13,TGTGCCAGCAGCTCAGGGAACAGGGACATGAACACTGAAGCTTTCTTT,CASSSGNRDMNTEAFF
NA,TRBJ1-2,NA,TRBV11-2,TGTGCCAGCAGCTTAGGACCCGGATTGGGGGGCTACACCTTC,CASSLGPGLGGYTF
NA,TRBJ2-7,NA,TRBV27,TGTGCCAGCAGTTTCTCGGATAACTACGAGCAGTACTTC,CASSFSDNYEQYF
once,TRBJ1-5,NA,TRBV19,TGTGCCAGTAGTAGGACAGTCCTTAATCAGCCCCAGCATTTT,CASSRTVLNQPQHF
NA,TRBJ2-1,NA,TRBV2,TGTGCCAGCAGTGAAGACCGAAGAAGTACCTACAATGAGCAGTTCTTC,CASSEDRRSTYNEQFF
NA,TRBJ2-7,NA,TRBV4-3,TGCGCCAGCAGCCAAGATCCCGGCACAGGGACATACGAGCAGTACTTC,CASSQDPGTGTYEQYF
NA,TRBJ2-2,TRBD2,TRBV7-6,TGTGCCAGCAGCCCGCCAGCGGGGGGTACCGGGGAGCTGTTTTTT,CASSPPAGGTGELFF
NA,TRBJ2-3,TRBD2,TRBV7-8,TGTGCCAGCAGCGCAGCCCTATCGGGGGGGCCGGCAGATACGCAGTATTTT,CASSAALSGGPADTQYF
once,TRBJ1-1,NA,TRBV29-1,TGCAGCGTTGATTGGCCAGAGATCATGAACACTGAAGCTTTCTTT,CSVDWPEIMNTEAFF
NA,TRBJ1-1,NA,TRBV2,TGTGCCAGCGACAGGACGAACACTGAAGCTTTCTTT,CASDRTNTEAFF
NA,TRBJ1-1,NA,TRBV5-1,TGCGCCAGCAGCTTGTTTGTTGGGGGCCCGGCTAATCTGAACACTGAAGCTTTCTTT,CASSLFVGGPANLNTEAFF
few,TRBJ1-1,NA,TRBV5-6,TGTGCCAGCAGCTTCCAAGACAGTGAAGCTTTCTTT,CASSFQDSEAFF
NA,TRBJ1-5,NA,TRBV7-8,TGTGCCAGCAGCTTATCGGCGGGCAGTTATCAGCCCCAGCATTTT,CASSLSAGSYQPQHF
NA,TRBJ1-5,NA,TRBV5-6,TGTGCCAGCAGCTTGGGGCCAAATCAGCCCCAGCATTTT,CASSLGPNQPQHF
NA,TRBJ1-3,NA,TRBV3-1,TGTGCCAGCAGCCACCCATACATAGGACGGTTCTCTGGAAACACCATATATTTT,CASSHPYIGRFSGNTIYF
once,TRBJ2-5,TRBD2,TRBV4-1,TGCGCCAGCAGCCAAGCAGCGCTAGCGGGGGAGGAGCAAGAGACCCAGTACTTC,CASSQAALAGEEQETQYF
NA,TRBJ2-5,NA,TRBV9,TGTGCCAGCAGCGAGGGTAGCGGAAGTTTAGAGACCCAGTACTTC,CASSEGSGSLETQYF
NA,TRBJ1-5,NA,TRBV6-5,TGTGCCGCCGCGGGGGACAGCAATCAGCCCCAGCATTTT,CAAAGDSNQPQHF
NA,TRBJ2-2,TRBD1,TRBV19,TGTGCCAGTATCATGACAGGGAGTGACGGGGAGCTGTTTTTT,CASIMTGSDGELFF
NA,TRBJ2-5,TRBD1,TRBV4-3,TGCGCCAGCAGTGAAAAGCACAGGGGGCAAGAGACCCAGTACTTC,CASSEKHRGQETQYF
NA,TRBJ1-2,NA,TRBV10-3,TGTGCCATCACGGAGGCAGCTACCCTCTATGGCTACACCTTC,CAITEAATLYGYTF
NA,TRBJ1-5,TRBD1,TRBV7-2,TGTGCCAGCAGCTTAGGGGGGGACAGGAGGGTTCAGCCCCAGCATTTT,CASSLGGDRRVQPQHF
NA,TRBJ2-1,NA,TRBV6-5,TGTGCCAGCAGAATAGAGGTCGGGTATGAGCAGTTCTTC,CASRIEVGYEQFF
NA,TRBJ2-7,NA,TRBV20-1,TGCAGTGCTAGCACCCTAGTTGGGACCTACGAGCAGTACTTC,CSASTLVGTYEQYF
NA,TRBJ1-1,NA,TRBV2,TGTGCCAGCGAAGTGGGGTTTCGCCCTGAAGCTTTCTTT,CASEVGFRPEAFF
NA,TRBJ1-6,NA,TRBV27,TGTGCCAGCAGAGTCGGACGGAATTTTTCACCCCTCCACTTT,CASRVGRNFSPLHF
NA,TRBJ1-2,NA,TRBV2,TGTGCCAGCAGTGCTTCTTGGGCGGATGGTAACTATGGCTACACCTTC,CASSASWADGNYGYTF
NA,TRBJ1-2,NA,TRBV12-3/TRBV12-4,TGTGCCAGCGGCCCCTTCGGGGGGGGCTATGGCTACACCTTC,CASGPFGGGYGYTF
once,TRBJ2-1,NA,TRBV18,TGTGCCAGCTCACCAGTGATCGGGGAGGGGGCCGAAGGTGAGCAGTTCTTC,CASSPVIGEGAEGEQFF
once,TRBJ2-3,NA,TRBV29-1,TGCAGCGTCCCGGGATCCCTACCCGATACGCAGTATTTT,CSVPGSLPDTQYF
NA,TRBJ2-1,TRBD2,TRBV20-1,TGCAGTGCTAGAGCCGGGACTACCTATGAGCAGTTCTTC,CSARAGTTYEQFF
NA,TRBJ1-1,NA,TRBV28,TGTGCCAGCAGTTTAAGAGGGGGTGTTTGGACTGAAGCTTTCTTT,CASSLRGGVWTEAFF
NA,TRBJ1-5,NA,TRBV12-3/TRBV12-4,TGTGCCAGCAGAGACGGGAGCTGGCCCCAGCATTTT,CASRDGSWPQHF
once,TRBJ1-4,TRBD1,TRBV2,TGTGCCAGCAGTGTTTCCTGGGCAGGGGGAACTAATGAAAAACTGTTTTTT,CASSVSWAGGTNEKLFF
NA,TRBJ2-5,NA,TRBV25-1,TGTGCCAGCAGTGAGTCGGCCCAGTACTTC,CASSESAQYF
NA,TRBJ2-2,NA,TRBV24-1,TGTGCCACCAGTCAAAACACCGGGGAGCTGTTTTTT,CATSQNTGELFF